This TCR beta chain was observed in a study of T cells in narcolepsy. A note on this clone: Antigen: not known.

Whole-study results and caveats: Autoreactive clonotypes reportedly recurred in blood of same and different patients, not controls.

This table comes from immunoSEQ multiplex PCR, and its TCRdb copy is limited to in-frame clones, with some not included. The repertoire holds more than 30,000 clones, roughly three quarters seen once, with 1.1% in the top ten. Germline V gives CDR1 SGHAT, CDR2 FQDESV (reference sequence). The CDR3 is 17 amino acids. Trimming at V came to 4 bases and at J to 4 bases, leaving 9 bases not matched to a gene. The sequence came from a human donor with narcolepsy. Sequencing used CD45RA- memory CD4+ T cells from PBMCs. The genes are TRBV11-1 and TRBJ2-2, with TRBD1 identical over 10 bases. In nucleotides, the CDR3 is TGTGCCAGCAGCTCGATGAGGACAGGGGGGGTCACCGGGGAGCTGTTTTTT. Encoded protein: CASSSMRTGGVTGELFF.